The table lists the clone carrying this T cell receptor beta chain with a few counts. As yet, its antigen is unknown. A single base separates this from a much larger clone, so it may be a read error. CDR1 is SGHTA and CDR2 is FQGNSA in the germline V gene. Deletions cut 8 bases from V and 4 bases from J, with 14 bases between. The CDR3 contains 13 residues. The TCR beta CDR3 regions underwent amplification using RNA transcripts as the source. With the HTBI primer set, the TCR CDR3 went through a first round of RT-PCR. A single record per CDR3 protein comes from TCRdb applying MiXCR to the multiplex PCR reads. The table has hundreds of thousands of distinct CDR3 sequences, less than 20% seen once; the top ten hold roughly 47%. The entry originates in a study of T cells in Graves' hyperthyroidism and ophthalmopathy. Study findings and constraints: Stable hyperthyroidism was separated from ophthalmopathy by a model based on 13 V-J features.

For ophthalmopathy patients, the Clinical Activity Score was at least 3 and the NOSPECS grade at least 4; duration was under 3 months. The chain carries TRBV7-2 and TRBJ2-5; D unclear. Specimen: blood. This sequence was found in a middle-aged man with Graves' ophthalmopathy. The CDR3 DNA reads as TGTGCCAGCTCGCCGAGCCCTGGAGAGACCCAGTACTTC. Amino acid sequence: CASSPSPGETQYF.